Below, one TCR beta chain is given with its context. This record comes from a study of T cell changes during pregnancy in multiple sclerosis. Measured with immunoSEQ multiplex PCR; TCRdb has only the in-frame clones, and not every one. Here the sample spans approximately 21,000 clones, 88% being singletons. This CDR3 is 17 amino acids long. V lost 3 bases and J 1 base, leaving 18 bases between the germline ends. CDR1 and CDR2 from the germline V gene are SGHTA and FQGNSA. Material: CD8+ T cells from peripheral blood mononuclear cells, obtained in the third trimester of pregnancy. The rearrangement links TRBV7-2 to TRBJ2-5; D unclear. The clonotype originates from a female donor in good health, enrolled as a control in a pregnancy study. CDR3 nucleotide sequence: TGTGCCAGCAGCTTGGTTGCTCGAGGTTACCTCCAAGAGACCCAGTACTTC. This translates into CASSLVARGYLQETQYF. Looking up the rest from reference TRBV7-2 and TRBJ2-5 gives the full variable domain: GAGVSQSPSNKVTEKGKDVELRCDPISGHTALYWYRQSLGQGLEFLIYFQGNSAPDKSGLPSDRFSAERTGGSVSTLTIQRTQQEDSAVYLCASSLVARGYLQETQYFGPGTRLLVL.